This entry concerns a single TCR beta chain. Repertoires were generated with immunoSEQ multiplex PCR, while TCRdb's copy carries only in-frame clones and drops some. Of around 400,000 clones listed, about 90% were seen once; the top ten hold about 10%. This sample stems from a study of blood T cell repertoires in COVID-19. This CDR3 is built from 14 residues. CDR1 and CDR2 (germline): SGHTA, FQGNSA. Trimming stripped 6 bases from V and 0 bases from J, with 11 bases between. Sequencing was performed on peripheral blood. The clonotype was recovered from a woman in her twenties or thirties with COVID-19, enrolled during active disease. This sequence joins TRBV7-2 and TRBJ1-1; weak D call: TRBD1 (5 bases). CDR3 residues: CASRMGLMNTEAFF. DNA of the CDR3: TGTGCCAGCAGGATGGGACTAATGAACACTGAAGCTTTCTTT.